The 21 T cell receptor beta chains in this list originate from one sample, sequenced in a study of blood T cell repertoires in COVID-19 (dated by TCRdb to 2020 to 2022). The library was generated by the immunoSEQ multiplex PCR assay. TCRdb obtained this table from immuneACCESS and retained in-frame rearrangements with V and J assigned. These tables miss some clones; where compared with another copy, unresolved V genes account for less than half of the shortfall, and the remainder is unexplained. In all, the sample holds some 270,000 clones, and about 86% of those were seen once. The top ten constitute about 3.5% of the sample. Sequencing was done on a sample of PBMCs or T cells enriched from blood (not recorded which). Receptors were obtained from a man in his fifties who had recovered from COVID-19.

V is TRBV7-9 and J is TRBJ2-7, with TRBD1 identical over 10 bases. Germline CDR1 SEHNR, CDR2 FQNEAQ (reference sequence). This CDR3 has 15 residues. V shed 3 bases, J shed 3 bases, and the junction held 5 bases outside the gene matches. CDR3 DNA: TGTGCCAGCAGCTTGGCCGGACAGGGGGGCTACGAGCAGTACTTC. Protein sequence: CASSLAGQGGYEQYF. Full variable domain (remainder filled in from reference TRBV7-9 and TRBJ2-7): DTGVSQNPRHKITKRGQNVTFRCDPISEHNRLYWYRQTLGQGPEFLTYFQNEAQLEKSRLLSDRFSAERPKGSFSTLEIQRTEQGDSAMYLCASSLAGQGGYEQYFGPGTRLTVT.

V usage is TRBV3-1 (or the pseudogene TRBV3-2) and J usage is TRBJ1-5; TRBD1 matches at 8 bases. The trim removed 0 bases at V and 6 bases at J, leaving 1 base unmatched. The CDR3 has 14 amino acids. Germline V gene sequence: CDR1 LGHDT, CDR2 YNNKEL (reference sequence). For the CDR3, the DNA is TGTGCCAGCAGCCAAGACGGACAGGGTCAGCCCCAGCATTTT. Residues: CASSQDGQGQPQHF.

The V gene is TRBV4-1, the J gene TRBJ2-2; 12 nucleotides match TRBD2. The CDR3 is 18 amino acids. CDR1 is MGHRA, CDR2 YSYEKL, per germline. V gave up 2 bases and J gave up 2 bases; unmatched junction bases: 6. This CDR3 reads CASSQRQLAGGNTGELFF. In DNA, the CDR3 is TGCGCCAGCAGCCAAAGGCAACTAGCGGGGGGCAACACCGGGGAGCTGTTTTTT.

V is TRBV11-2 and J is TRBJ2-7; 7 positions agree with TRBD1. V shed 6 bases, J shed 3 bases, and the junction held 11 bases outside the gene matches. This CDR3 spans 15 amino acids. Per germline, CDR1 SGHAT and CDR2 FQNNGV. In nucleotides, the CDR3 is TGTGCCAGCAGGTCTAGGGGACAGCCAATCTACGAGCAGTACTTC. Amino acids: CASRSRGQPIYEQYF.

The J gene is TRBJ1-3, the V gene TRBV18; D is possibly TRBD1 (5 bases). The CDR3 loop spans 16 amino acids. Germline V gene sequence: CDR1 KGHSH, CDR2 LQKENI. With 0 bases removed from V and 0 bases from J, the gap between germline ends came to 9 bases. The CDR3 nucleotides are TGTGCCAGCTCACCACCGGCAGGGCTCTCTGGAAACACCATATATTTT. Its protein is CASSPPAGLSGNTIYF.

In this sample, this clone turned up once. The V and J genes are TRBV4-1 and TRBJ2-3; TRBD2 matches 9 bases. This CDR3 has 16 residues. Germline V CDR1 and CDR2: MGHRA, YSYEKL. J lost 4 bases, V lost 0 bases, and 5 bases had no gene match. CDR3 loop: CASSQEPAGGADTQYF. CDR3 DNA: TGCGCCAGCAGCCAAGAACCAGCGGGAGGAGCAGATACGCAGTATTTT.

The J gene is TRBJ2-2, the V gene TRBV15; D may be TRBD1 (6 bases). CDR3 size: 17 residues. V was pared by 4 bases and J by 1 base, with 16 bases between. Per germline, CDR1 LNHNV and CDR2 YYDKDF (reference sequence). The CDR3 loop reads CATSKTRTVLNTGELFF. The CDR3 region has the DNA TGTGCCACCAGCAAAACAAGGACAGTTTTGAACACCGGGGAGCTGTTTTTT.

V gene TRBV5-8 combines with J gene TRBJ2-7; weak D call: TRBD1 (6 bases). CDR1 SGHTS and CDR2 YDEGEE come from the germline V gene. This CDR3 is 13 amino acids long. V was pared by 4 bases and J by 2 bases, with 10 bases between. CDR3 coding DNA: TGTGCCAGCAGCCCGACAGGAGCCTACGAGCAGTACTTC. Translated, it gives CASSPTGAYEQYF.

V is TRBV2 and J is TRBJ2-7; D is possibly TRBD2 (5 bases). Germline V lookup: CDR1 SNHLY, CDR2 FYNNEI. This CDR3 is built from 14 residues. Trimming stripped 6 bases from V and 4 bases from J, with 16 bases between. CDR3 sequence: CASSPGVLQYEQYF. CDR3 coding DNA: TGTGCCAGCAGCCCCGGGGTTCTCCAATACGAGCAGTACTTC. The variable domain in full, completed from reference TRBV2 and TRBJ2-7, reads EPEVTQTPSHQVTQMGQEVILRCVPISNHLYFYWYRQILGQKVEFLVSFYNNEISEKSEIFDDQFSVERPDGSNFTLKIRSTKLEDSAMYFCASSPGVLQYEQYFGPGTRLTVT.

The chain couples TRBV6-5 to TRBJ2-3; TRBD2 agrees at 7 bases. The length of the CDR3 is 13 residues. The junction had 4 bases not matched to a gene; V was cut back by 6 bases and J by 4 bases. Looked up from germline, CDR1 is MNHEY and CDR2 is SVGAGI. Here the CDR3 reads CASRSGGADTQYF. The CDR3 DNA sequence: TGTGCCAGCAGGAGTGGGGGGGCAGATACGCAGTATTTT.

This clone is a singleton in its sample. J is TRBJ2-3 and V is TRBV15; 7 nucleotides match TRBD2. The CDR3 is made up of 14 amino acids. Germline V gives CDR1 LNHNV, CDR2 YYDKDF (reference sequence). V was pared by 1 base and J by 7 bases, with 5 bases of the junction left unmatched. CDR3 protein: CATSRGGEGNTQYF. The CDR3 nucleotides are TGTGCCACCAGCAGAGGGGGGGAGGGAAATACGCAGTATTTT.

V is TRBV29-1 and J is TRBJ2-3; the D is unclear. There are 13 residues in the CDR3. Germline loops: CDR1 SQVTM, CDR2 ANQGSEA. The V end was cut by 3 bases, the J end by 2 bases, with 9 bases between. As DNA, the CDR3 is TGCAGCGTTGACCACTTCCTCACAGATACGCAGTATTTT. This sequence encodes CSVDHFLTDTQYF.

V is TRBV18 and J is TRBJ1-2; D unresolved. The ends were cut back, 2 bases at V and 3 bases at J, with 7 bases in the middle. CDR3 length equals 13 residues. CDR1 is KGHSH, CDR2 LQKENI, per germline. The CDR3 DNA follows: TGTGCCAGCTCACCAGAGCAGGACTATGGCTACACCTTC. Translated: CASSPEQDYGYTF. The entire variable domain, with the rest obtained from reference TRBV18 and TRBJ1-2, is as follows: NAGVMQNPRHLVRRRGQEARLRCSPMKGHSHVYWYRQLPEEGLKFMVYLQKENIIDESGMPKERFSAEFPKEGPSILRIQQVVRGDSAAYFCASSPEQDYGYTFGSGTRLTVV.

This sequence joins TRBV5-1 and TRBJ2-4, with a possible D match to TRBD1 (6 bases). Trimming shortened V by 5 bases and J by 7 bases, and 16 bases separated the two germline ends. Germline assignment: CDR1 SGHRS and CDR2 YFSETQ. The CDR3 sequence is 14 residues long. The CDR3 DNA sequence: TGCGCCAGCAGTCCCGGACAGAGTCGGAACATTCAGTACTTC. Its protein product is CASSPGQSRNIQYF.

The chain is built from TRBV11-3 and TRBJ2-5, with TRBD2 matching over 7 bases. CDR1 and CDR2 (germline): SGHNT, YENEEA. The CDR3 consists of 14 residues. J gave up 5 bases and V 5 bases, and 8 bases lay outside the gene matches. CDR3 amino acids: CASSHRDGGETQYF. The DNA of the CDR3 is TGTGCCAGCAGCCACCGGGACGGGGGGGAGACCCAGTACTTC.

This clone has a handful of counts. This rearrangement joins TRBV7-3 to TRBJ1-1; D is unresolved. The V end lost 5 bases, the J end lost 1 base, and 8 bases lay between the germline ends. The CDR3 is 13 residues long. Germline-derived CDR1 and CDR2 are SGHTA and FQGTGA. CDR3 residues: CASSPQENTEAFF. For the CDR3, the DNA is TGTGCCAGCAGCCCTCAGGAGAACACTGAAGCTTTCTTT.

The gene calls are TRBV6-6 and TRBJ2-2; TRBD1 aligns across 7 bases. The CDR3 spans 16 residues. With 1 base clipped from V and 5 bases from J, the junction kept 7 bases outside the gene matches. Germline CDR1 reads MNHNY; CDR2 reads SVGAGI (reference sequence). For the CDR3, the DNA is TGTGCCAGCAGTTACTTAAGGGGGCGCGAGACCGGGGAGCTGTTTTTT. It codes for CASSYLRGRETGELFF.

This sequence joins TRBV11-2 and TRBJ1-1; TRBD1 aligns across 9 bases. Trimming removed 6 bases from V and 4 bases from J; junction bases left unmatched: 18. The CDR3 covers 18 residues. The V gene's germline CDR1 is SGHAT and CDR2 FQNNGV. The CDR3 coding sequence is TGTGCCAGCAGTCTACTCCCGGGACAGGGAAAGGTAATCACTGAAGCTTTCTTT. Protein sequence: CASSLLPGQGKVITEAFF.

The rearrangement uses TRBV5-1 and TRBJ1-1, with D tentatively TRBD1 (6 bases). Germline V gene sequence: CDR1 SGHRS, CDR2 YFSETQ. Trimming left V 4 bases short and J 8 bases short, with 12 bases between. The CDR3 totals 12 residues. For the CDR3, the DNA is TGCGCCAGCAGCCCCAATGGGGGCGAAGCTTTCTTT. Encoded protein: CASSPNGGEAFF.

The J gene is TRBJ2-5, the V gene TRBV29-1; possibly TRBD2 for D (5 bases). V lost 5 bases and J 1 base, leaving 8 bases between the germline ends. Germline lookup yields CDR1 SQVTM and CDR2 ANQGSEA. The CDR3 loop spans 12 amino acids. The CDR3 DNA reads TGCAGCGTTCCAGCGGTCCAAGAGACCCAGTACTTC. Translating gives CSVPAVQETQYF.

The V gene is TRBV6-6, the J gene TRBJ2-7; weak D call: TRBD2 (6 bases). The CDR3 sequence is 12 residues long. CDR1 and CDR2 from the germline V gene are MNHNY and SVGAGI (reference sequence). V was clipped by 8 bases and J by 3 bases, with 11 bases between them. CDR3 residues: CASGDWLYEQYF. The CDR3 coding sequence is TGTGCCAGCGGGGACTGGCTCTACGAGCAGTACTTC.